The source of this TCR beta chain is a study of cytomegalovirus exposure and HLA in healthy donors (dated by TCRdb to about 2017). Concerning the study at large: In an earlier analysis of under 600 of the donors, 276 Gb of sequence data and some 120 million unique TCR beta sequences from about 190 million T cells were reported. All discovery cohort repertoires had been generated on a single sequencing platform. Rather than using new phenotypic data, the later analysis identified candidate immune exposures from TCR beta sequences and from how often those sequences occurred across donors. The study aimed to test whether cataloging public T cell receptors could reveal signatures of past pathogen exposure. High-throughput TCR immunosequencing, statistical association of individual TCRs with disease status, and machine learning were combined to predict cytomegalovirus infection status. The study used immunosequencing to profile the T cell repertoires of 666 subjects and linked those repertoires to cytomegalovirus serostatus. Genome-wide SNP genotypes for about three fifths of the roughly 670 donors were used in a later genetic analysis, which treated that subset as a discovery cohort. A later analysis re-analyzed previously published TCR beta repertoires from several hundred donors and added high-resolution HLA genotyping to study TCR occurrence patterns. In addition to the first cohort of 666 subjects, a separate validation cohort of 120 different subjects was used. Among the approximately 400 genotyped donors, approximately 76% belonged to the genetic ancestry cluster associated with self-reported Caucasian donors. Roughly 5 DR-DQ haplotypes were handled as single units for association and clustering because linkage in the cohort was strong. Typing coverage differed by locus: A, B, C, DRB1 and DQB1 were typed in about 629-640 donors, DQA1 in 522, DPA1 in nearly 610, and DPB1 in 400 to 490. Both class I and class II loci were covered by HLA typing, at four-digit resolution. Donor age, sex, ethnicity and CMV serostatus were compiled together with the repertoire data. Roughly 300 gigabases of sequencing data and tens of millions of unique TCR sequences were included in an early release covering about 600 HLA-typed donors. Among a few hundred genotyped donors of the cohort, an average of 235,054 unique TCR beta nucleotide sequences were sequenced per donor, roughly a sixth of them non-productive. An earlier analysis of about 600 of the donors used high-throughput TCR beta sequencing to judge whether each TCR beta V gene segment behaved as functional or pseudogenic. The paper as a whole reports these results and caveats: Most CMV-associated TCR beta chains appeared to be HLA-restricted in a later analysis, and the HLA associations seemed to be driven largely by CMV exposure. Only TCR beta chains were sequenced in this cohort, and the absence of alpha or paired-chain data limited detectable features. A cluster of highly shared sequence variants was judged likely to be a technical artifact of the sequencing pipeline. A later genetic analysis associated a missense DCLRE1C variant with V-gene and J-gene trimming of TCR beta chains, and an independent cohort replicated the association. A later analysis reported that several top co-occurrence clusters appeared linked to parvovirus B19, influenza, CMV and Epstein-Barr virus. According to a later genetic analysis, donors in an Asian-associated ancestry cluster had fewer N-insertions in productive TCRs than the roughly 700-donor mean. When HLA alleles, especially DR and DQ, strongly co-occurred, attributing TCR associations to individual alleles was difficult. Immune exposure information for the cohort was limited to CMV serostatus. The authors suggested that the approach could potentially be extended to other disease states and immunological phenotypes. At a false discovery rate of 0.05, a later analysis linked some 18,000 TCR beta sequences to specific HLA alleles. In vitro tests confirmed that a few of the cytomegalovirus-associated TCR beta chains recognize cytomegalovirus antigens. Because HLA typing was missing for some donors at each locus, association tests included only the typed subset. The presence/absence analyses assumed that sequencing depth was roughly uniform across donors, and that assumption may not be true. Compared with equally common non-associated chains, HLA-associated TCR beta chains in a later analysis were more clonally expanded and had lower generation probabilities. About 15 rarely observed V segments, including chromosome 9 orphons, were excluded from the earlier analysis of almost 600 of the donors because counts were too low. The classifier was reported to diagnose cytomegalovirus status with high specificity and sensitivity in both the original and validation cohorts. The 87-base-pair reads could not distinguish some IMGT-functional V segments, including TRBV6-2 and TRBV6-3, so those segments were excluded. Most TCR sequences were seen in very few donors, while some public TCRs were found in many individuals. A further reported finding was that TCR beta sequences accurately predicted the HLA-A and HLA-B alleles for most subjects in the first cohort. In an earlier analysis of some 640 of the donors, most TCR beta V segments were observed in productive rearrangements about 87% or about 30% of the time, broadly matching IMGT annotations. In the study, approximately 160 TCR beta chains were listed as associated with cytomegalovirus. Linkage disequilibrium might explain the correlated functional status among segregating V segments, but an unknown experimental factor could not be ruled out. In a later analysis, the rate of TCR association differed among HLA loci, with DRB1 alleles having the most associated TCRs and HLA-C alleles having the fewest.

Preparation of the library involved the immunoSEQ multiplex PCR assay. The multiplex PCR relied on a mix of 60 forward primers for TCR Vbeta segments and 13 reverse primers for TCR Jbeta segments. Amplification of the CDR3 region of rearranged TCR beta genes was performed with a multiplex PCR assay on genomic DNA. The amplified TCR beta libraries were sequenced on the Illumina HiSeq System as 87-base-pair reads. The study's own analysis went as follows. Across the 500 to 700 repertoires, a later analysis counted 78 million or so unique TCR beta chains, roughly 11 million of which were shared by at least two donors. To remove PCR and sequencing errors, raw reads were error-corrected and collapsed into unique sequences using a nearest-neighbor algorithm that merged closely related sequences. V, D and J gene segments were assigned by aligning CDR3 sequences to IMGT reference sequences. For a sequence to be retained, a match of at least six nucleotides was required to both a V gene segment and a J gene segment. A rearrangement counted as productive if the CDR3 had no stop codons and remained in frame with V and J, and every other rearrangement counted as non-productive. CDR3 was defined by IMGT convention, running from the second conserved V-encoded cysteine to the conserved J-encoded phenylalanine. Sequences without an unambiguous match to a single V gene segment were excluded from the earlier analysis of 450 to 650 of the donors. An earlier analysis of over 450 of the donors classified V segments as functional when productive rearrangements were above 56.7% and as segregating when the standard deviation between donors was above 5%. A statistical classification framework was built to diagnose cytomegalovirus status from the catalog of TCR beta chain sequences. In a later analysis, V and J genes were assigned by comparing TCR nucleotide sequences against IMGT/GENE-DB human TR gene sequences. In a later analysis, CDR3 sequences and most-parsimonious VDJ recombination scenarios were assigned using the TCRdist pipeline. In a later analysis, each TCR beta chain was defined by its CDR3 amino acid sequence together with its V-gene family, and reads lacking a unique V-gene family were excluded. As a way to deal with suspected cross-contamination and a sequencing artifact, a later analysis dropped 640 or so nucleotide sequences that were highly shared and had low generation probability. For each public chain, a later analysis derived a clonal expansion index from normalized ranks of inferred template counts within each repertoire. A later analysis computed generation probabilities with a VDJ recombination model fitted to out-of-frame rearrangements, and checked the results against IGoR. In a later analysis, hypergeometric tests were used to score TCR-TCR, TCR-HLA and TCR-CMV co-occurrence, with a repertoire-size bias correction applied to TCR pairs. In a later analysis, false discovery rates were estimated by permuting HLA or CMV assignments 20 times. In a later analysis, co-occurring TCRs were grouped using DBSCAN, with TCRdist sequence similarity added in when clustering inside HLA-allele-positive subsets. For co-occurrence clustering, repertoires with fewer than 30,000 or more than 120,000 public chains were excluded, along with 4 to 6 repertoires with anomalous nucleotide sharing. TCRdb stores this immuneACCESS table with in-frame sequences only. Part of the clones is absent; in the studies checked, under half of the shortfall reflects unresolved V genes, and no reason is known for the rest. V and J calls and clone size come straight from that table; D and trimming were deduced from the DNA. The sample profile shows approximately 160,000 clones; approximately 80% of them were found once. The top ten hold roughly 2.6% of the sample.

CDR1 and CDR2 are read off the germline V gene as MGHDK and SYGVNS. Compared with germline, V lacks 8 bases and J lacks 3 bases; bases without a gene match: 4. The CDR3 covers 14 residues, taking in both the cysteine and the phenylalanine. The retained sequence is limited to the CDR3, 42 bases, with the frame set at the first base. On this clone: Its recognized antigen is unknown. No much larger clone is present one base from it, and per-base qualities are unavailable.

The cohort consisted of hundreds of healthy bone marrow donors. At the time of sampling, every cohort member was nominally healthy, though immune exposures that went unrecorded were likely present. The donor was CMV seropositive and was included in the group of 250 to 300 seropositive cohort members. A peripheral blood sample was collected from each donor, and TCR beta sequencing was performed on peripheral blood mononuclear cells. The Qiagen DNeasy Blood Extraction Kit was used to extract genomic DNA from the blood cell samples. The receptor was isolated from a woman aged 40-49 years in good health and CMV-seropositive. This chain joins TRBV25-1 to TRBJ2-3; 11 middle bases align to TRBD2. Sequenced sample: PBMCs. The bases read TGTGCCAGCGGGGGACTAGCGGTTACAGATACGCAGTATTTT. Translated, this gives CASGGLAVTDTQYF.